The rows below give T cell receptor beta chains drawn from one sample of a study of blood T cell repertoires in COVID-19. Using immunoSEQ multiplex PCR, the repertoire was profiled, and TCRdb retains in-frame clones only, with some absent. Of about 390,000 clones listed, around nine tenths are singletons. Sequences were obtained from PBMCs or T cells enriched from blood (not recorded which). These receptor sequences come from a woman aged 45-59 years who had recovered from COVID-19. The CDR3 runs from the conserved cysteine through the conserved F or W. A D gene is named only where the DNA matches it firmly. For some rows the clone size is stated as once, few or many, or as a class when expanded; others skip it.

d_gene | j_gene | abundance | v_gene | CDR3nt | CDR3aa
- | TRBJ2-2 | - | TRBV5-4 | TGTGCCAGCAGATTAGACCGGGCCGGGGAGCTGTTTTTT | CASRLDRAGELFF
- | TRBJ1-2 | - | TRBV6-5 | TGTGCCAGCAGACCTACCCCCTTTTCTCTTCGCGGCTACACCTTC | CASRPTPFSLRGYTF
- | TRBJ1-1 | - | TRBV29-1 | TGCAGCGTTATTTCCACCGGGATTTTGAACACTGAAGCTTTCTTT | CSVISTGILNTEAFF
- | TRBJ1-1 | - | TRBV5-1 | TGCGCCAGCAGCTTTAACAGAAACACTGAAGCTTTCTTT | CASSFNRNTEAFF
- | TRBJ2-4 | - | TRBV11-3 | TGTGCCAGCAGCTTAGACACAGCCACTCAAGAACAGTACTTC | CASSLDTATQEQYF
- | TRBJ1-3 | - | TRBV7-9 | TGTGCCAGCAGCCCCTCTTCCTCTGGAAACACCATATATTTT | CASSPSSSGNTIYF
TRBD1 | TRBJ1-1 | - | TRBV14 | TGTGCCAGCAGCCAAGGAGATATACAGGGGGCGATGAACACTGAAGCTTTCTTT | CASSQGDIQGAMNTEAFF
- | TRBJ2-2 | - | TRBV3-1/TRBV3-2 | TGTGCCAGCAGCCAAAGAACGACTACCCGAACCGGGGAGCTGTTTTTT | CASSQRTTTRTGELFF
- | TRBJ1-2 | - | TRBV7-9 | TGTGCCAGCAGCTTTCTTTCTGCTAACTATGGCTACACCTTC | CASSFLSANYGYTF
TRBD2 | TRBJ2-1 | - | TRBV19 | TGTGCCAGTAGGCGACTAGCGGGGGGCCATGAGCAGTTCTTC | CASRRLAGGHEQFF
TRBD1 | TRBJ1-1 | - | TRBV19 | TGTGCCAGTAGTACCCGACAGGGGGTTCCCACTGAAGCTTTCTTT | CASSTRQGVPTEAFF
- | TRBJ1-5 | once | TRBV3-1/TRBV3-2 | TGTGCCAGCAGCCCTCCGGGTAGCAATCAGCCCCAGCATTTT | CASSPPGSNQPQHF
- | TRBJ2-2 | - | TRBV9 | TGTGCCAGCAGCCCCCGGGGTGAGGGCACCGGGGAGCTGTTTTTT | CASSPRGEGTGELFF
TRBD1 | TRBJ1-2 | - | TRBV6-5 | TGTGCCAGCAGCTCAGGGGGCGGCTATGGCTACACCTTC | CASSSGGGYGYTF
TRBD1 | TRBJ2-2 | - | TRBV5-1 | TGCGCCAGCAGCCCCTTCGACAGGGACACCGGGGAGCTGTTTTTT | CASSPFDRDTGELFF
TRBD2 | TRBJ2-3 | - | TRBV29-1 | TGCAGCGTTGGTTCTAGCGGTGACGGGTGGGGTACGCAGTATTTT | CSVGSSGDGWGTQYF
TRBD1 | TRBJ1-6 | - | TRBV7-9 | TGTGCCAGCAGCTTAGGGACAGGGGGCTCACCCCTCCACTTT | CASSLGTGGSPLHF
- | TRBJ2-2 | - | TRBV3-1/TRBV3-2 | TGTGCCAGCAGCCAAGAGGTTTACTCGACCGGGGAGCTGTTTTTT | CASSQEVYSTGELFF
- | TRBJ2-7 | - | TRBV12-3/TRBV12-4 | TGTGCCAGCAGCCCTGGCCTCTCCGAGCAGTACTTC | CASSPGLSEQYF
- | TRBJ1-2 | - | TRBV19 | TGTGCCAGTAGGAGAACAGGGTCTAACTATGGCTACACCTTC | CASRRTGSNYGYTF
- | TRBJ1-2 | once | TRBV19 | TGTGCCAGTAGTTATTCGGCCAGGAACCCCTATGGCTACACCTTC | CASSYSARNPYGYTF
TRBD2 | TRBJ2-7 | - | TRBV4-3 | TGCGCCAGCAGCCAAGAGGGCCTGGGAGGGTACGAGCAGTACTTC | CASSQEGLGGYEQYF
- | TRBJ2-7 | - | TRBV7-2 | TGTGCCAGCAGCTTAGACCGGAGTCGGTACGAGCAGTACTTC | CASSLDRSRYEQYF
- | TRBJ1-6 | - | TRBV2 | TGTGCCAGCAGTGATCAGACTCCTTCACCCCTCCACTTT | CASSDQTPSPLHF
- | TRBJ1-6 | - | TRBV2 | TGTGCCAGCAGTGAAGAGGTGGGGGGAGGAGATTCACCCCTCCACTTT | CASSEEVGGGDSPLHF
TRBD1 | TRBJ2-2 | many | TRBV7-2 | TGTGCCAGCAGCGCCCACGCGGGGACAGGGGGGCTAGCCGGGGAGCTGTTTTTT | CASSAHAGTGGLAGELFF
- | TRBJ1-4 | - | TRBV3-1/TRBV3-2 | TGTGCCAGCAGCCCCGGGACGATCAGGGGTGAAAAACTGTTTTTT | CASSPGTIRGEKLFF
- | TRBJ2-7 | few | TRBV27 | TGTGCCAGCAGCCTATCCAGGGGTTCCCACGAGCAGTACTTC | CASSLSRGSHEQYF
TRBD1 | TRBJ1-6 | - | TRBV7-2 | TGTGCCAGCAGCTTAGGACAGGGCTTGTGGAATTCACCCCTCCACTTT | CASSLGQGLWNSPLHF
TRBD1 | TRBJ2-5 | - | TRBV2 | TGTGCCAGCATGTTAGAGACAGGGATTGAGGAGACCCAGTACTTC | CASMLETGIEETQYF
- | TRBJ1-1 | - | TRBV5-8 | TGTGCCAGCCTCAGACAGAGTAGCACCTGGACTGAAGCTTTCTTT | CASLRQSSTWTEAFF
- | TRBJ2-7 | - | TRBV28 | TGTGCCAGCACTGACATGGCTACCTACGAGCAGTACTTC | CASTDMATYEQYF
- | TRBJ1-3 | once | TRBV7-2 | TGTGCCAGCAGCTTAGGGGCAGGGCTTTTTGGAAACACCATATATTTT | CASSLGAGLFGNTIYF
TRBD1 | TRBJ2-3 | once | TRBV7-8 | TGTGCCAGCAGCTTAGCCCTCGGACAGGGGGCCTTGCTAGATACGCAGTATTTT | CASSLALGQGALLDTQYF
- | TRBJ1-6 | - | TRBV6-2/TRBV6-3 | TGTGCCAGCAGCTCCCTAAATTCACCCCTCCACTTT | CASSSLNSPLHF
- | TRBJ1-5 | - | TRBV6-6 | TGTGCCAGCAGTTACTCGAACTCGGGTGTCCAGCCCCAGCATTTT | CASSYSNSGVQPQHF
TRBD1 | TRBJ2-1 | - | TRBV24-1 | TGTGCCACCGGGACAGGGGGCTCCAGCTCCTACAATGAGCAGTTCTTC | CATGTGGSSSYNEQFF
- | TRBJ2-7 | - | TRBV11-2 | TGTGCCAGCAGCTTACAAGAGCAGTACTTC | CASSLQEQYF
- | TRBJ2-3 | - | TRBV7-9 | TGTGCCAGCAGCCCGACCGCGGGCGCAGATACGCAGTATTTT | CASSPTAGADTQYF
- | TRBJ2-3 | - | TRBV6-5 | TGTGCCAGCAAACGACAGCCTAGCACAGATACGCAGTATTTT | CASKRQPSTDTQYF
TRBD2 | TRBJ2-1 | once | TRBV2 | TGTGCCAGCAGTGAACCCATTAACGGGGGGGCCTACAATGAGCAGTTCTTC | CASSEPINGGAYNEQFF
TRBD2 | TRBJ2-7 | - | TRBV4-1 | TGCGCCAGCCGAGCATTGACTAGCGGGATATACGAGCAGTACTTC | CASRALTSGIYEQYF
- | TRBJ1-3 | few | TRBV2 | TGTGCCAGCAACCTACAGGGAGTAGGAAACACCATATATTTT | CASNLQGVGNTIYF
- | TRBJ2-2 | - | TRBV2 | TGTGCCAGCATGTCGAGGGTGGGCACCGGGGAGCTGTTTTTT | CASMSRVGTGELFF
- | TRBJ1-1 | - | TRBV7-8 | TGTGCCAGCAGCTTAGCGGGGCCAGACACTGAAGCTTTCTTT | CASSLAGPDTEAFF
- | TRBJ2-7 | - | TRBV28 | TGTGCCAGCAGTTTTTCAGTCTACGAGCAGTACTTC | CASSFSVYEQYF
TRBD2 | TRBJ2-2 | - | TRBV7-2 | TGTGCCAGCAGACGGGAGGGAAACACCGGGGAGCTGTTTTTT | CASRREGNTGELFF
TRBD1 | TRBJ1-2 | - | TRBV3-1/TRBV3-2 | TGTGCCAGCAGCCAAGAGTGGCAGGGGGCAGGCGGCTACACCTTC | CASSQEWQGAGGYTF
TRBD1 | TRBJ2-3 | - | TRBV19 | TGTGCCAGTGACAGGGGGGAAGGGTCAGATACGCAGTATTTT | CASDRGEGSDTQYF
TRBD1 | TRBJ1-5 | - | TRBV7-9 | TGTGCCAGCAGCAAAGCAGGGGGCTATCAGCCCCAGCATTTT | CASSKAGGYQPQHF
TRBD2 | TRBJ2-1 | - | TRBV12-3/TRBV12-4 | TGTGCCAGCAACTCCGGGACTAGCGGACTCCTGTTCTTC | CASNSGTSGLLFF
TRBD1 | TRBJ1-6 | - | TRBV30 | TGTGCCTGGACCCCAGGGGGTACCGTCCACTTT | CAWTPGGTVHF
- | TRBJ1-4 | - | TRBV5-1 | TGCGCCAGCAGCGAGGCAGTAAATGAAAAACTGTTTTTT | CASSEAVNEKLFF
TRBD1 | TRBJ2-1 | few | TRBV5-1 | TGCGCCAGCAGCAAAGGGGACAGAAACTACAATGAGCAGTTCTTC | CASSKGDRNYNEQFF
- | TRBJ1-2 | - | TRBV7-8 | TGTGCCAGCAGGCGCTCGCGAGTCGGGGGTGATGGCTACACCTTC | CASRRSRVGGDGYTF
TRBD1 | TRBJ2-3 | - | TRBV28 | TGTGCCAGCAGTATACCGACAGGGCAAGCAGATACGCAGTATTTT | CASSIPTGQADTQYF
- | TRBJ1-1 | - | TRBV7-8 | TGTGCCAGCAGCTTAGCGAGGCAGAGGGGGATGAACACTGAAGCTTTCTTT | CASSLARQRGMNTEAFF